A single sample gave rise to the 28 T cell receptor beta chains below, sequenced in a study of T cells after yellow fever vaccination. TCRdb reprocessed the 5' RACE reads with MiXCR, giving one entry per CDR3 protein. The sample includes 120,000 or so distinct CDR3 sequences, more than 5.5% of them seen just once. The sample consisted of CD4+ T cells sorted from PBMCs, taken more than 40 days after the first yellow fever vaccination. The receptors derive from a young man who received the YFV17D yellow fever vaccine.

This clonotype was observed at least ten times. The chain recombines TRBV5-1 with TRBJ2-3, with 11 nucleotides matching TRBD2. The V and J ends lost 4 bases and 2 bases, in that order; junction bases with no gene match: 6. The germline V gene has CDR1 SGHRS and CDR2 YFSETQ. This CDR3 spans 16 amino acids. CDR3: CASSPASGGNTDTQYF. CDR3 bases: TGCGCCAGCAGCCCCGCTAGCGGGGGGAACACAGATACGCAGTATTTT.

This clonotype was observed many times. The V and J genes are TRBV6-5 and TRBJ2-1; possibly TRBD2 for D (5 bases). V lost 4 bases and J 10 bases, leaving 17 bases between the germline ends. This CDR3 is built from 14 residues. Germline CDR1 MNHEY, CDR2 SVGAGI. Written as DNA, the CDR3 is TGTGCCAGCAGTTTTGGGCCCCGACCGGGAGAGCAGTTCTTC. Its translation: CASSFGPRPGEQFF.

This clonotype was picked up a small number of times. J is TRBJ2-7 and V is TRBV7-2; D is perhaps TRBD1 (6 bases). V was clipped by 5 bases and J by 6 bases, with 17 bases between them. The CDR3 totals 14 residues. The V gene's germline CDR1 is SGHTA and CDR2 FQGNSA. The CDR3 nucleotides are TGTGCCAGCAGCCCTGAGGGGGTCTCTTCCGAGCAGTACTTC. Protein product: CASSPEGVSSEQYF. Complete variable domain (other parts from reference TRBV7-2 and TRBJ2-7): GAGVSQSPSNKVTEKGKDVELRCDPISGHTALYWYRQSLGQGLEFLIYFQGNSAPDKSGLPSDRFSAERTGGSVSTLTIQRTQQEDSAVYLCASSPEGVSSEQYFGPGTRLTVT.

As to this clonotype: Since a much larger clone is just one base distant, this may be a read error. The rearrangement links TRBV4-2 to TRBJ2-3, with TRBD2 as a possible D gene (6 bases). Germline CDR1 and CDR2: LGHNA and YNFKEQ. V was cut by 4 bases and J by 3 bases, with 14 bases left in between. The CDR3 spans 15 residues. In DNA, the CDR3 is TGTGCCAGCAGCCGCGGGGCGGCCGAGACAGATACGCAGTATTTT. Its protein is CASSRGAAETDTQYF.

This clonotype was counted many times. The chain carries TRBV7-3 and TRBJ2-5, with D perhaps given as TRBD1 or TRBD2 (6 bases each). Per the germline V gene, CDR1 is SGHTA and CDR2 is FQGTGA. This CDR3 has 13 residues. The ends were cut back, 5 bases at V and 1 base at J, with 8 bases in the middle. The CDR3 here is CASSPGAQETQYF. The CDR3 DNA reads TGTGCCAGCAGCCCGGGGGCCCAAGAGACCCAGTACTTC.

This clonotype occurred many times. The V and J genes are TRBV5-1 and TRBJ2-5; TRBD2 matches at 7 bases. The CDR3 spans 14 residues. Germline V CDR1 and CDR2: SGHRS, YFSETQ. With 4 bases clipped from V and 1 base from J, the junction kept 4 bases outside the gene matches. The CDR3 region is CASSQRLAQETQYF. The CDR3, as DNA: TGCGCCAGCAGCCAGCGACTAGCCCAAGAGACCCAGTACTTC.

This clonotype was recorded many times. The chain joins TRBV25-1 to TRBJ1-1; D may be TRBD1 (6 bases). This CDR3 is built from 13 residues. Trimming took 4 bases from V and 10 from J, leaving 16 bases between them. CDR1 MGHDK and CDR2 SYGVNS come from the germline V gene. The CDR3 is CASSGHLDSRAFF. The CDR3 bases are TGTGCCAGCAGTGGCCACCTGGACAGTCGAGCTTTCTTT.

This clonotype has a handful of counts. The rearrangement links TRBV18 to TRBJ2-3; D call uncertain. CDR3 length equals 14 residues. Germline V gene data show CDR1 as KGHSH and CDR2 as LQKENI. Trimming shortened V by 2 bases and J by 0 bases, and 6 bases separated the two germline ends. CDR3 nucleotides: TGTGCCAGCTCACCAACCGTAAGCACAGATACGCAGTATTTT. Its protein product is CASSPTVSTDTQYF.

This clonotype showed up many times. The V and J genes are TRBV10-2 and TRBJ2-5; possibly TRBD2 for D (6 bases). V was shortened by 7 bases and J by 2 bases, with 11 bases between the two germline ends. This CDR3 has 13 amino acids. The germline V gene has CDR1 WSHSY and CDR2 SAAADI. DNA of the CDR3: TGCGCCAGCACCCCAGCGGGTCAAGAGACCCAGTACTTC. Translation: CASTPAGQETQYF.

This clonotype was seen repeatedly, ten times or more. One end of the junction varies from germline; a read error may be responsible. This chain connects TRBV11-2 to TRBJ2-3, with D possibly TRBD2 on 5 matching bases. Germline V gene sequence: CDR1 SGHAT, CDR2 FQNNGV. The CDR3 consists of 17 residues. The CDR3 reads CASSPAWGALLTDTRYF. CDR3 DNA sequence: TGTGCCAGCAGCCCGGCATGGGGAGCACTTTTAACAGATACGCGGTATTTT.

The chain couples TRBV7-2 to TRBJ1-1; D unresolved. This CDR3 comprises 14 residues. Trimming removed 1 base at V and 0 bases at J, with 6 bases between. Germline V gives CDR1 SGHTA, CDR2 FQGNSA. The CDR3 loop reads CASSLVFMNTEAFF. In DNA form, the CDR3 reads TGTGCCAGCAGCTTAGTCTTTATGAACACTGAAGCTTTCTTT.

This clonotype was counted many times. The chain couples TRBV4-2 to TRBJ2-7; possibly TRBD1 for D (5 bases). The CDR3 runs 14 residues. Per germline, CDR1 LGHNA and CDR2 YNFKEQ. Deletions cut 4 bases from V and 2 bases from J, with 12 bases between. CDR3 amino acids: CASSPEGVPYEQYF. Here the CDR3 DNA reads TGTGCCAGCAGCCCAGAAGGGGTACCCTACGAGCAGTACTTC.

This clonotype was counted at least ten times. This chain uses TRBV15 with TRBJ1-5, with no clear D. The germline gives CDR1 LNHNV, CDR2 YYDKDF (reference sequence). The CDR3 has 15 amino acids. V lost 3 bases and J 6 bases, leaving 15 bases between the germline ends. CDR3 residues: CATSRAAPPGQPQHF. The DNA of the CDR3 is TGTGCCACCAGCAGGGCGGCACCACCGGGTCAGCCCCAGCATTTT. The full variable domain, its missing parts supplied by reference TRBV15 and TRBJ1-5, is DAMVIQNPRYQVTQFGKPVTLSCSQTLNHNVMYWYQQKSSQAPKLLFHYYDKDFNNEADTPDNFQSRRPNTSFCFLDIRSPGLGDTAMYLCATSRAAPPGQPQHFGDGTRLSIL.

This clonotype was found many times. The chain carries TRBV4-3 and TRBJ1-2; perhaps TRBD1 as D (5 bases). Germline-derived CDR1 and CDR2 are LGHNA and YSLEER. This CDR3 is built from 14 residues. With 0 bases removed from V and 1 base from J, the gap between germline ends came to 6 bases. CDR3 sequence (DNA): TGCGCCAGCAGCCAAGAAGACAGTAACTATGGCTACACCTTC. Protein product: CASSQEDSNYGYTF.

This clonotype came up many times. The rearrangement joins TRBV14 to TRBJ1-4; TRBD1 might be the D (5 bases). The V gene lost 1 base and the J gene lost 0 bases, with 6 bases spanning the gap. The CDR3 consists of 15 residues. CDR1 and CDR2 (germline): SGHDN, FVKESK. CDR3 sequence (DNA): TGTGCCAGCAGCCAAGCGACAGCAACTAATGAAAAACTGTTTTTT. It encodes CASSQATATNEKLFF.

This clonotype came up many times. The chain uses TRBV4-2 and TRBJ2-5; 13 nucleotides line up with TRBD2. The CDR3 runs 16 residues. With 2 bases clipped from V and 1 base from J, the junction kept 1 base outside the gene matches. Germline V gene sequence: CDR1 LGHNA, CDR2 YNFKEQ. In nucleotides, the CDR3 is TGTGCCAGCAGCCAAACTAGCGGGGGGGTCCAAGAGACCCAGTACTTC. This encodes CASSQTSGGVQETQYF.

The chain couples TRBV5-1 to TRBJ2-5, with TRBD1 identical over 7 bases. Trimming at V came to 4 bases and at J to 2 bases, leaving 5 bases not matched to a gene. This CDR3 has 14 residues. CDR1 is SGHRS, CDR2 YFSETQ, per germline. The CDR3 region is CASSLGQPQETQYF. CDR3 DNA sequence: TGCGCCAGCAGCCTGGGACAGCCTCAAGAGACCCAGTACTTC.

The table lists this clonotype with many counts. The rearrangement links TRBV12-3 or TRBV12-4 to TRBJ2-3; D is unclear. V lost 7 bases and J 2 bases, leaving 16 bases between the germline ends. The CDR3 sequence is 15 residues long. CDR3 DNA: TGTGCCAGCACCGTAGAGAGGAGAATCACAGATACGCAGTATTTT. This sequence encodes CASTVERRITDTQYF.

This clonotype has at least ten counts. The chain is built from TRBV2 and TRBJ2-5, with 7 bases that match TRBD1. V shed 7 bases, J shed 4 bases, and the junction held 9 bases outside the gene matches. Germline assignment: CDR1 SNHLY and CDR2 FYNNEI. This CDR3 is 14 amino acids long. The CDR3 sequence: CASNGLRGRETQYF. The CDR3 DNA follows: TGTGCCAGCAATGGTTTAAGGGGGCGAGAGACCCAGTACTTC.

In this sample, this clonotype turned up many times. The genes are TRBV2 and TRBJ1-1, with D perhaps matching TRBD1 (5 bases). V gave up 8 bases and J gave up 11 bases, with 15 bases separating them. The germline V gene has CDR1 SNHLY and CDR2 FYNNEI. The CDR3 has 11 amino acids. The CDR3 is CASVGGPAAFF. CDR3 sequence (DNA): TGTGCCAGCGTCGGGGGTCCGGCGGCTTTCTTT.

This clonotype was counted many times. This rearrangement joins TRBV12-3 or TRBV12-4 to TRBJ2-2; D is uncertain. The CDR3 has 14 residues. Trimming removed 7 bases at V and 1 base at J, with 10 bases between. As DNA, the CDR3 is TGTGCCAGCATTGGCCCCGGGAACACCGGGGAGCTGTTTTTT. Protein sequence: CASIGPGNTGELFF.

At least ten counts were recorded for this clonotype. J is TRBJ2-7 and V is TRBV5-6; no clear D. Deletions cut 0 bases from V and 1 base from J, with 8 bases between. Germline V gene lookup returns CDR1 SGHDT and CDR2 YYEEEE. CDR3 length: 14 amino acids. CDR3 in amino acids: CASSLAWDSYEQYF. The CDR3 DNA is TGTGCCAGCAGCTTGGCATGGGATTCCTACGAGCAGTACTTC.

This clonotype was seen many times. The CDR3 DNA reads as TGTGCCAGCAGCCCCTCCAGCGGGGAGGGGACCCAGTACTTC. Residues: CASSPSSGEGTQYF. The rearrangement links TRBV5-4 to TRBJ2-5, with TRBD2 matching 7 bases. Trimming removed 4 bases from V and 7 bases from J; junction bases left unmatched: 10. The CDR3 totals 14 residues. The V gene's germline CDR1 is SGHNT and CDR2 YYREEE (reference sequence).

There are many counts of this clonotype. The rearrangement uses TRBV10-2 and TRBJ1-2; D not resolved. Germline V gives CDR1 WSHSY, CDR2 SAAADI. The V and J ends lost 8 bases and 2 bases respectively, with 9 bases between them. The CDR3 is 12 residues long. CDR3 sequence: CASLGQNYGYTF. CDR3 nucleotides: TGCGCCAGCCTAGGGCAGAACTATGGCTACACCTTC.

Comments on this clonotype: A much larger clonotype is one base distant, so this may be a read error. The chain is built from TRBV28 and TRBJ2-7; D might be TRBD2 (5 bases). V was cut by 5 bases and J by 2 bases, with 16 bases left in between. CDR3 length: 15 residues. Germline CDR1 MDHEN, CDR2 SYDVKM. The CDR3: CASSPRGRATYEQYV. DNA for the CDR3: TGTGCCAGCAGTCCCCGTGGGAGAGCGACCTACGAGCAGTACGTC.

This clonotype was seen only a few times. The chain employs TRBV4-1 and TRBJ1-5; D is unclear. The CDR3 extends over 15 amino acids. Germline loops: CDR1 MGHRA, CDR2 YSYEKL. Trimming stripped 1 base from V and 0 bases from J, with 7 bases between. CDR3 in amino acids: CASSQGGASNQPQHF. The CDR3 nucleotides are TGCGCCAGCAGCCAAGGTGGAGCTAGCAATCAGCCCCAGCATTTT.

V and J are TRBV20-1 and TRBJ2-1; 8 bases are a match to TRBD2. Germline CDR1 DFQATT, CDR2 SNEGSKA (reference sequence). V lost 3 bases to trimming and J lost 9 bases; unmatched junction nucleotides: 13. This CDR3 comprises 15 residues. The CDR3 nucleotides are TGCAGTGCTAGGAATCCCAGCGGGGGCGGGGGTGAGCAGTTCTTC. Its protein product is CSARNPSGGGGEQFF.

This clonotype has ten or more counts. The CDR3 loop reads CASSLGPNYGYTF. The CDR3, as DNA: TGTGCCAGCAGTTTAGGGCCTAACTATGGCTACACCTTC. The chain links TRBV12-3 or TRBV12-4 to TRBJ1-2; D unclear. The length of the CDR3 is 13 residues. The V and J ends lost 1 base and 0 bases respectively, with 3 bases between them.